The next 8 T cell receptor beta chains were all read from a single sample in a study of shared clonotypes between healthy human individuals. Naive CD8 cells, CD45RO-negative and positively selected for CCR7, excluded terminally differentiated effector memory CD45RA+ cells. Sequencing was performed with immunoSEQ multiplex PCR; in TCRdb, only in-frame clones are kept and a portion is missing. The data show roughly 2,000,000 clones, 93% seen once. The sequenced material came from naive CD8+ T cells from PBMCs. The receptor source for this set is a man aged 18 to 30 in good health. Some clones in this sample may be carry-over from other donors' samples.

This sequence joins TRBV28 and TRBJ2-3, with 9 bases identical to TRBD2. Germline lookup yields CDR1 MDHEN and CDR2 SYDVKM. Trimming at V came to 3 bases and at J to 13 bases, leaving 8 bases not matched to a gene. The CDR3 runs to 13 residues. The CDR3 here is CASSFVDEREEYF. The DNA of the CDR3 is TGTGCCAGCAGTTTCGTAGACGAGCGGGAGGAGTATTTT. Looking up the rest from reference TRBV28 and TRBJ2-3 gives the full variable domain: DVKVTQSSRYLVKRTGEKVFLECVQDMDHENMFWYRQDPGLGLRLIYFSYDVKMKEKGDIPEGYSVSREKKERFSLILESASTNQTSMYLCASSFVDEREEYFGPGTRLTVL.

V gene TRBV11-2 combines with J gene TRBJ2-1; D may match TRBD1 or TRBD2 (5 bases each). This CDR3 region has 13 residues. V was pared by 8 bases and J by 8 bases, with 16 bases between. Looked up from germline, CDR1 is SGHAT and CDR2 is FQNNGV. In nucleotides, the CDR3 is TGTGCCAGCGGGGGAGCCCTCGGCGATGAGCAGTTCTTC. Encoded protein: CASGGALGDEQFF.

This clone came up once. The CDR3 DNA sequence: TGTGCCAGCAGAGGGGACAGGGGGCACACTGAAGCTTTCTTT. It specifies CASRGDRGHTEAFF. The J gene is TRBJ1-1, the V gene TRBV2, with 12 bases fitting TRBD1. The germline gives CDR1 SNHLY, CDR2 FYNNEI. The CDR3 is 14 residues long. V was pared by 6 bases and J by 3 bases, with 2 bases of the junction left unmatched.

CDR3 region: CASSYSGRGETQYF. Written as DNA, the CDR3 is TGTGCCAGCAGTTACTCGGGACGGGGGGAGACCCAGTACTTC. The chain uses TRBV6-6 and TRBJ2-5, with a weak D call TRBD2 (6 bases). The CDR3 is 14 amino acids. Between the trimmed V and J ends, which lost 0 bases and 5 bases, there was a span of 10 bases. Looked up from germline, CDR1 is MNHNY and CDR2 is SVGAGI (reference sequence).

The chain uses TRBV7-9 and TRBJ2-1; 9 bases align to TRBD2. J was trimmed by 2 bases and V by 5 bases; bases with no gene match: 10. Looked up from germline, CDR1 is SEHNR and CDR2 is FQNEAQ (reference sequence). This CDR3 spans 17 amino acids. CDR3 sequence: CASSQYLGLATYNEQFF. The CDR3 DNA reads as TGTGCCAGCAGCCAATATTTAGGACTAGCGACCTACAATGAGCAGTTCTTC.

The rearrangement links TRBV29-1 to TRBJ2-5, with TRBD1 matching 9 bases. This CDR3 spans 15 amino acids. The germline V gene has CDR1 SQVTM and CDR2 ANQGSEA. The V segment lost 0 bases and the J segment 5 bases; nucleotides outside the gene matches: 7. The CDR3 DNA is TGCAGCGTTGAAGATTGGACAGGGGTTTCGGAGACCCAGTACTTC. Its translation is CSVEDWTGVSETQYF.

The chain couples TRBV4-1 to TRBJ1-5; the D is unclear. The germline CDR1 and CDR2 sequences are MGHRA and YSYEKL. There are 13 residues in the CDR3. Between the trimmed V and J ends, which lost 1 base and 11 bases, there was a span of 12 bases. CDR3 residues: CASSQGRLWSQHF. The DNA of the CDR3 is TGCGCCAGCAGCCAAGGGCGGCTATGGTCCCAGCATTTT.

This rearrangement joins TRBV14 to TRBJ2-2; 9 bases map to TRBD1. Germline assignment: CDR1 SGHDN and CDR2 FVKESK. V lost 4 bases to trimming and J lost 6 bases; unmatched junction nucleotides: 12. The CDR3 runs 17 residues. Here the CDR3 reads CASSPRAWTGESGELFF. DNA for the CDR3: TGTGCCAGCAGCCCAAGGGCATGGACAGGGGAATCCGGGGAGCTGTTTTTT.